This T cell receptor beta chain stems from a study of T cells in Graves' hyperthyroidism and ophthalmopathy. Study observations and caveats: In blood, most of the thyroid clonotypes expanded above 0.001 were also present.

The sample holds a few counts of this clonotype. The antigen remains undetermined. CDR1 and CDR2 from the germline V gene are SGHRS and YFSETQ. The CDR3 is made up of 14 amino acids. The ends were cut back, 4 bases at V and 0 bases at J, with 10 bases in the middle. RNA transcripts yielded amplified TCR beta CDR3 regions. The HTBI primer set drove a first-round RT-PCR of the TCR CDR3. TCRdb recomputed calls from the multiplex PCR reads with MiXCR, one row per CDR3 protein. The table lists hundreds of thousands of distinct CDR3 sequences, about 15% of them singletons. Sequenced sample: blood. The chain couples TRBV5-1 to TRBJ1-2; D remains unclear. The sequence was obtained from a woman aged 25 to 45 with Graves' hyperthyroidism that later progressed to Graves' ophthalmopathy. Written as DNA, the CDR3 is TGCGCCAGCAGCGAGGGCCTAGCTAACTATGGCTACACCTTC. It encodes CASSEGLANYGYTF.